The clone carrying this T cell receptor beta chain was detected once. V lost 4 bases, J lost 1 base, and 3 bases stayed unmatched. Germline V gives CDR1 SGHRS, CDR2 YFSETQ. The length of the CDR3 is 16 residues. Some clones are missing from TCRdb's copy, which holds only in-frame ones; the method was immunoSEQ multiplex PCR. The table lists tens of thousands of clones, more than 80% of them singletons. These data are taken from a study of blood T cell repertoires in COVID-19. The receptor comes from a man aged 55 to 69 with acute or convalescent COVID-19. Sequencing was done on a sample of peripheral blood. The rearrangement joins TRBV5-1 to TRBJ1-6; TRBD1 agrees at 9 bases. The CDR3 nucleotides read TGCGCCAGCAGCCCCGACAGGGGGTCCTATAATTCACCCCTCCACTTT. This gives the protein CASSPDRGSYNSPLHF.